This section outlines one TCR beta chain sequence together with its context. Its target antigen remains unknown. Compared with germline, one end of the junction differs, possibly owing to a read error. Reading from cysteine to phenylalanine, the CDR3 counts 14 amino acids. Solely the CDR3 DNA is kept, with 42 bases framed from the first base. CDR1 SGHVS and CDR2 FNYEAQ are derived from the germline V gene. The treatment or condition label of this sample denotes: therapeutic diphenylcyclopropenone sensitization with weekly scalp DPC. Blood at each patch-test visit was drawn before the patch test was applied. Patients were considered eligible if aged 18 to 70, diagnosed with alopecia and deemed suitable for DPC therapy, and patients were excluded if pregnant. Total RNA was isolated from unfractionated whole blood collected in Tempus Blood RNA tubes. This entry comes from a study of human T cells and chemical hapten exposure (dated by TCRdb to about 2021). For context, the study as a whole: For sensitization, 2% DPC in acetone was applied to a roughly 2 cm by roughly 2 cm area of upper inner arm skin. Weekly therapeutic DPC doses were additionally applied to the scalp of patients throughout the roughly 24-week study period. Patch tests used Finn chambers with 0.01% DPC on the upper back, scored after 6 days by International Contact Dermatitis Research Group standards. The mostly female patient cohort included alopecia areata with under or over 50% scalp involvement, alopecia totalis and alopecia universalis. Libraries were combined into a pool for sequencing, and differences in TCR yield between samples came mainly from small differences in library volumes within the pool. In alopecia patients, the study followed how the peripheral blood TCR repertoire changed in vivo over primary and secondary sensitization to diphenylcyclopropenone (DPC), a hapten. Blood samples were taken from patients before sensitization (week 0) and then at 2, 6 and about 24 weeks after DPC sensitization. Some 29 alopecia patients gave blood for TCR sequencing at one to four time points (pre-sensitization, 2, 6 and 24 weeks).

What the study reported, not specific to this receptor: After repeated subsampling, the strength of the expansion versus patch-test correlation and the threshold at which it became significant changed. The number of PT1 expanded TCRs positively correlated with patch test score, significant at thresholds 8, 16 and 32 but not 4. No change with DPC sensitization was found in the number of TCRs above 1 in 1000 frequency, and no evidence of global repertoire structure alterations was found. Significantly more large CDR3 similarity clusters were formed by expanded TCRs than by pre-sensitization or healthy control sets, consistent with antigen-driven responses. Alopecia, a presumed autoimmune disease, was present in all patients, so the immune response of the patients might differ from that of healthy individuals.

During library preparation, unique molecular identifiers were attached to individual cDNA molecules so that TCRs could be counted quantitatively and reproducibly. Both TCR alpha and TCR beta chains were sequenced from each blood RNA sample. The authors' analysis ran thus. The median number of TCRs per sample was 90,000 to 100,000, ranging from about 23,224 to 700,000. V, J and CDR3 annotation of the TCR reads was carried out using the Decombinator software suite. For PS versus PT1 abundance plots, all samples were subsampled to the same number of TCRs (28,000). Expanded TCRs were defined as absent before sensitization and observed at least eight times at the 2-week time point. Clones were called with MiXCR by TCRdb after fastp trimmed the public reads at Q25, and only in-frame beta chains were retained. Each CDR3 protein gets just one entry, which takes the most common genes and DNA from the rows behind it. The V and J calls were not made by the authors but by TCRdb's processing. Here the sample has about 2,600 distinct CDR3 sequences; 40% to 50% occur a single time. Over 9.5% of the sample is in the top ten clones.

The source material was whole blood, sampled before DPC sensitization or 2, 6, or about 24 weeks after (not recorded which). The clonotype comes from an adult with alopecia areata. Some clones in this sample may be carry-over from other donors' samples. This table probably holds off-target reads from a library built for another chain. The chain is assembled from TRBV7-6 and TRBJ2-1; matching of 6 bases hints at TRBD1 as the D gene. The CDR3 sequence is CTSRGAESYNEQFF. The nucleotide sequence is TGTACCAGCAGGGGAGCGGAGTCTTACAATGAGCAGTTCTTC.